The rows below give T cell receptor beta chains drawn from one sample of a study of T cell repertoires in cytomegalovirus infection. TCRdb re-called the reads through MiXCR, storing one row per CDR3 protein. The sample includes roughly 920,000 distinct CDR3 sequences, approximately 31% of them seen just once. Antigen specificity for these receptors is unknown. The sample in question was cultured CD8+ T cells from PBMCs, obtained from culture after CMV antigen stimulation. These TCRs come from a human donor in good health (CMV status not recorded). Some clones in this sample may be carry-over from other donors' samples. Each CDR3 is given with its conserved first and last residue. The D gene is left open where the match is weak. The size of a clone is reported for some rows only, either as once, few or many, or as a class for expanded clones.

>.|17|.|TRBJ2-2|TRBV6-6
CASSYVVRGMDTGELFF
TGTGCCAGCAGTTACGTGGTCCGAGGGATGGACACCGGGGAGCTGTTTTTT
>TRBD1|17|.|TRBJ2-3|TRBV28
CASRGDRELYYTDTQYF
TGTGCCAGCAGGGGGGACAGGGAGCTCTATTACACAGATACGCAGTATTTT
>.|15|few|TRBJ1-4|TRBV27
CASSSSDRRLEKLFF
.
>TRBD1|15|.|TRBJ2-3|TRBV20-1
CSARDRGHRTDTQYF
TGCAGTGCTAGAGACAGGGGGCATCGGACAGATACGCAGTATTTT
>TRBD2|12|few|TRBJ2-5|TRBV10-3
CASGGGEETQYF
TGTGCCTCCGGCGGGGGAGAAGAGACCCAGTACTTC
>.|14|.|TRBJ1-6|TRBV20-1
CSARSSSYNSPLHF
TGCAGTGCTAGGTCGAGCTCCTATAATTCACCCCTCCACTTT
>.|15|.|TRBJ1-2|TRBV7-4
CASSLPTGINYGYTF
TGTGCCAGCAGCTTGCCTACAGGGATCAACTATGGCTACACCTTC
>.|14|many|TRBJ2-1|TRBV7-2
CASSFLDSYNEQFF
TGTGCCAGCAGCTTTCTCGACTCCTACAATGAGCAGTTCTTC
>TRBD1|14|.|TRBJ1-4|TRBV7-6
CASSLVTGGEKLFF
TGTGCCAGCAGCTTAGTAACAGGGGGTGAAAAACTGTTTTTT
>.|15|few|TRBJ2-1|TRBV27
CASSWGGQGLNEQFF
TGTGCCAGCAGCTGGGGGGGGCAGGGACTCAATGAGCAGTTCTTC
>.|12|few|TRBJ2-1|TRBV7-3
CASSFSMGEQFF
TGTGCCAGCAGCTTTTCGATGGGGGAGCAGTTCTTC
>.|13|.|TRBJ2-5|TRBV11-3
CASSLFTQETQYF
TGTGCCAGCAGCTTATTTACCCAAGAGACCCAGTACTTC
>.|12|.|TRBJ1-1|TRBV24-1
CATSRRGGEAFF
TGTGCCACCTCCCGGCGGGGCGGTGAAGCTTTCTTT
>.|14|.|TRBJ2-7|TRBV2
CASEGGHQPYEQYF
TGTGCCAGCGAGGGGGGACACCAGCCCTACGAGCAGTACTTC
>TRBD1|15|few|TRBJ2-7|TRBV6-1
CASSEGTGSSYEQYF
TGTGCCAGCAGTGAAGGGACAGGGAGCTCCTACGAGCAGTACTTC
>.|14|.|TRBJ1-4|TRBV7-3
CASSGAAGGEKLFF
TGTGCCAGCAGTGGGGCAGCTGGGGGTGAAAAACTGTTTTTT
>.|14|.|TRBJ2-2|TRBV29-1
CSVAPGGYTGELFF
TGCAGCGTTGCCCCCGGGGGCTACACCGGGGAGCTGTTTTTT
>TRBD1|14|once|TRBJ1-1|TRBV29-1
CSVGGTGIYTEAFF
TGCAGCGTGGGGGGGACAGGTATATACACTGAAGCTTTCTTT
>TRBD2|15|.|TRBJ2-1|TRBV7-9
CASSLQVVLAGEQFF
TGTGCCAGCAGCTTACAGGTCGTACTAGCGGGGGAGCAGTTCTTC
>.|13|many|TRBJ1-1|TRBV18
CASSSGATTEAFF
TGTGCCAGCTCATCAGGGGCGACCACTGAAGCTTTCTTT
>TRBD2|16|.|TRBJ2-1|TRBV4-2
CASSQDRGDPYNEQFF
TGTGCCAGCAGCCAAGATCGGGGGGACCCCTACAATGAGCAGTTCTTC
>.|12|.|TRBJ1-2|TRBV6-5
CATRQGTYGYTF
TGTGCCACCAGGCAGGGTACCTATGGCTACACCTTC
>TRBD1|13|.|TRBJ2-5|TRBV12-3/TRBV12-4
CASSKFLRDRQDF
TGTGCCAGCAGTAAATTCCTCCGGGACAGACAGGACTTC
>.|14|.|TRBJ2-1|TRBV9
CASSPGGTKAEQFF
TGTGCCAGCAGCCCAGGGGGGACAAAGGCTGAGCAGTTCTTC
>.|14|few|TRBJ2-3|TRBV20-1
CSAGRDQFTDTQYF
TGCAGTGCTGGTCGGGACCAATTCACAGATACGCAGTATTTT
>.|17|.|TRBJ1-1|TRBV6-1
CASELGGNYFMNTEAFF
TGTGCCAGCGAGCTTGGCGGCAATTATTTCATGAACACTGAAGCTTTCTTT
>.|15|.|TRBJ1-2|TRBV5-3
CASSLGREIFYGYTF
TGTGCCAGCAGCTTGGGACGCGAAATATTCTATGGCTACACCTTC
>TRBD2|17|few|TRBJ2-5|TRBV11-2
CASSLDLGAGVRETQYF
TGTGCCAGCAGCTTAGATTTAGGGGCGGGGGTTCGGGAGACCCAGTACTTC
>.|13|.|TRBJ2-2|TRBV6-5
CASSPGGYGELFF
TGTGCCAGCAGCCCCGGAGGTTACGGGGAGCTGTTTTTT
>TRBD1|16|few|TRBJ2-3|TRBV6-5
CASSTDRGWGPDTQYF
TGTGCCAGCAGTACGGACAGGGGCTGGGGCCCAGATACGCAGTATTTT
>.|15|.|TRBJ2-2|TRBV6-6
CASSYSTAGTGELFF
TGTGCCAGCAGTTACTCCACCGCGGGAACCGGGGAGCTGTTTTTT
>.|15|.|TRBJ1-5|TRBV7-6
CASSTSEDSNQPQHF
TGTGCCAGCAGCACGAGCGAGGATAGCAATCAGCCCCAGCATTTT
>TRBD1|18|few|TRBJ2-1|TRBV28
CASSFPPSQGASYNEQFF
TGTGCCAGCAGTTTTCCCCCCTCCCAGGGGGCTTCCTACAATGAGCAGTTCTTC
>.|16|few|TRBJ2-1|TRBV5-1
CASSREGGPSYNEQFF
TGCGCCAGCAGCCGTGAAGGGGGGCCCTCCTACAATGAGCAGTTCTTC
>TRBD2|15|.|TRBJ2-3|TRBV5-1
CASSLWGGETDTQYF
TGCGCCAGCAGCCTCTGGGGGGGTGAGACAGATACGCAGTATTTT
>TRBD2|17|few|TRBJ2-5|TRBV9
CASSAGGGLAGMETQYF
TGTGCCAGCAGCGCCGGGGGTGGACTAGCGGGGATGGAGACCCAGTACTTC
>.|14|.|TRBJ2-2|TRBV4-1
CASSEVEPTGELFF
TGCGCCAGCAGCGAGGTAGAGCCTACCGGGGAGCTGTTTTTT